The 6 T cell receptor beta chains reported below all come from one sample, sequenced in a study of identifying expanded T cells in peripheral blood. Method: immunoSEQ multiplex PCR; TCRdb's copy keeps in-frame clones and lacks some. The profile shows some 78,000 clones, 88% of them singletons. The specimen was blood. These receptors all come from a person aged 18-70 years in good health.

This clone was detected only a few times. The rearrangement joins TRBV7-8 to TRBJ1-6; D is unclear. The CDR3 loop spans 12 amino acids. Trimming shortened V by 5 bases and J by 13 bases, and 12 bases separated the two germline ends. The germline gives CDR1 SGHVS, CDR2 FQNEAQ. CDR3 sequence (DNA): TGTGCCAGCAGCCAAGTTGGAGGCCCCCTCCACTTT. As protein: CASSQVGGPLHF.

This chain connects TRBV5-8 to TRBJ2-5; 8 nucleotides match TRBD1. Unmatched junction bases numbered 9, after V lost 1 base and J lost 1 base. CDR1 is SGHTS and CDR2 is YDEGEE in the germline V gene. This CDR3 region has 17 residues. The CDR3 nucleotides are TGTGCCAGCAGCTTGCCAGGGGGCTCCCGGACCCAAGAGACCCAGTACTTC. Translation gives CASSLPGGSRTQETQYF.

This chain joins TRBV2 and TRBJ2-2; a possible D gene is TRBD2 (6 bases). This CDR3 contains 14 residues. Germline-derived CDR1 and CDR2 are SNHLY and FYNNEI. V lost 6 bases and J 0 bases, leaving 8 bases between the germline ends. CDR3 sequence reads: CASRAGTNTGELFF. In DNA form, the CDR3 reads TGTGCCAGCAGGGCGGGAACGAACACCGGGGAGCTGTTTTTT.

V is TRBV2 and J is TRBJ2-1; possibly TRBD1 or TRBD2 for D (5 bases each). In germline, CDR1 is SNHLY, CDR2 FYNNEI. V lost 6 bases, J lost 1 base, and 13 bases lay in between. This CDR3 has 15 amino acids. CDR3 DNA sequence: TGTGCCAGCAGGAGGGACGGGGCTTCCTACAATGAGCAGTTCTTC. This codes for CASRRDGASYNEQFF.

The chain uses TRBV13 and TRBJ2-1; D perhaps matches TRBD1 (6 bases). This CDR3 has 13 amino acids. V was clipped by 0 bases and J by 9 bases, with 9 bases between them. CDR1 is PRHDT, CDR2 FYEKMQ, per germline (reference sequence). As DNA, the CDR3 is TGTGCCAGCAGCTTAGGACAGGGATTTGAGCAGTTCTTC. Protein product: CASSLGQGFEQFF.

This sequence joins TRBV14 and TRBJ2-2; D gene unclear. The V gene lost 0 bases and the J gene lost 3 bases, with 17 bases spanning the gap. The CDR3 totals 18 residues. Looked up from germline, CDR1 is SGHDN and CDR2 is FVKESK. DNA of the CDR3: TGTGCCAGCAGCCAAGAAAGGAGTAGGGTTCTTGACACCGGGGAGCTGTTTTTT. Protein sequence: CASSQERSRVLDTGELFF.